The 14 T cell receptor beta chains listed next were all sequenced from one sample in a study of shared clonotypes between healthy human individuals. Method: immunoSEQ multiplex PCR; TCRdb's copy keeps in-frame clones and lacks some. The repertoire holds millions of clones, with 85% to 95% as singletons. Sequenced input: naive CD4+ T cells sorted from blood. Subset noted: CD45RA+ positively selected. Receptors originate from a man younger than 35 in good health.

Concerning this clone: The same CDR3 also results from other DNA sequences found in this sample. This chain uses TRBV5-1 with TRBJ2-5; perhaps D is TRBD1 or TRBD2 (5 bases each). V was clipped by 4 bases and J by 3 bases, with 16 bases between them. This CDR3 spans 15 amino acids. CDR1 is SGHRS and CDR2 is YFSETQ in the germline V gene. The CDR3: CASSLGVAGEETQYF. The CDR3 DNA is TGCGCCAGCAGCCTGGGGGTCGCAGGAGAAGAGACCCAGTACTTC. The full variable domain, completed using reference TRBV5-1 and TRBJ2-5, is KAGVTQTPRYLIKTRGQQVTLSCSPISGHRSVSWYQQTPGQGLQFLFEYFSETQRNKGNFPGRFSGRQFSNSRSEMNVSTLELGDSALYLCASSLGVAGEETQYFGPGTRLLVL.

This chain joins TRBV6-5 and TRBJ1-2, with D hard to call. V lost 7 bases to trimming and J lost 4 bases, with 19 bases between them. The CDR3 spans 15 residues. CDR1 and CDR2 from the germline V gene are MNHEY and SVGAGI. This CDR3 reads CASTRGGTLTYGYTF. DNA for the CDR3: TGTGCCAGCACCAGAGGCGGTACACTTACCTATGGCTACACCTTC.

V gene TRBV5-1 combines with J gene TRBJ1-1; TRBD1 is a possible D gene (5 bases). The V end was cut by 0 bases, the J end by 4 bases, with 13 bases between. Looked up from germline, CDR1 is SGHRS and CDR2 is YFSETQ. The CDR3 has 15 residues. The CDR3 DNA follows: TGCGCCAGCAGCTTGGTACAGGCTATGGGCACTGAAGCTTTCTTT. Translated: CASSLVQAMGTEAFF. Together with reference TRBV5-1 and TRBJ1-1, the CDR3 gives the full variable domain: KAGVTQTPRYLIKTRGQQVTLSCSPISGHRSVSWYQQTPGQGLQFLFEYFSETQRNKGNFPGRFSGRQFSNSRSEMNVSTLELGDSALYLCASSLVQAMGTEAFFGQGTRLTVV.

CDR3 amino acids: CACRLAGAYEQYF. The CDR3, as DNA: TGTGCCTGCCGACTAGCGGGAGCGTACGAGCAGTACTTC. The chain joins TRBV30 to TRBJ2-7; TRBD2 agrees at 12 bases. The ends lost 6 bases at V and 4 bases at J; junction bases unmatched: 4. The germline CDR1 and CDR2 sequences are GTSNPN and SVGIG (reference sequence). This CDR3 spans 13 amino acids.

This clone appeared a few times. The V call is TRBV19, the J call TRBJ1-4; D remains ambiguous. Germline V gene data show CDR1 as LNHDA and CDR2 as SQIVND (reference sequence). The CDR3 runs 13 residues. Between the trimmed V and J ends, which lost 5 bases and 8 bases, there was a span of 12 bases. The CDR3 coding sequence is TGTGCCAGTAGTTCCGAGAGCCGAGAAAAACTGTTTTTT. Its protein is CASSSESREKLFF.

In regard to this clone: One end of the junction does not line up with germline, which may come from a read error. This sequence joins TRBV30 and TRBJ2-7; TRBD2 matches 8 bases. There are 12 residues in the CDR3. Germline CDR1 GTSNPN, CDR2 SVGIG (reference sequence). CDR3 nucleotides: TGTGCCTGGAGTCGGAGCGGGAGCCCCGAGAGCTTC. Amino acids: CAWSRSGSPESF.

The V call is TRBV11-2, the J call TRBJ2-1; TRBD1 matches at 7 bases. The germline V gene has CDR1 SGHAT and CDR2 FQNNGV. V shed 5 bases, J shed 3 bases, and the junction held 7 bases outside the gene matches. The CDR3 runs to 15 residues. The CDR3 reads CASSLGQSFYNEQFF. The CDR3 DNA reads TGTGCCAGCAGCCTGGGACAGAGCTTCTACAATGAGCAGTTCTTC.

This clone was detected once. Other DNA sequences in this sample translate to the same CDR3. This chain joins TRBV5-1 and TRBJ2-7; 7 nucleotides match TRBD2. CDR3 length: 15 amino acids. CDR1 and CDR2 from the germline V gene are SGHRS and YFSETQ. J gave up 4 bases and V 0 bases, and 7 bases lay outside the gene matches. CDR3 sequence: CASSLASSGLYEQYF. The CDR3 DNA follows: TGCGCCAGCAGCTTGGCGAGTAGCGGGTTATACGAGCAGTACTTC.

Concerning this clone: The same CDR3 arises from other DNA sequences in this sample as well. The chain couples TRBV7-2 to TRBJ1-5, with D possibly being TRBD1 (5 bases). The CDR3 extends over 14 amino acids. Trimming pared 5 bases from V and 2 bases from J, leaving 10 bases between. Germline V gene data show CDR1 as SGHTA and CDR2 as FQGNSA. CDR3 in DNA: TGTGCCAGCAGCCCAGGGTTAGGCAATCAGCCCCAGCATTTT. Translated, it gives CASSPGLGNQPQHF. The full variable domain, rest sourced from reference TRBV7-2 and TRBJ1-5, is GAGVSQSPSNKVTEKGKDVELRCDPISGHTALYWYRQSLGQGLEFLIYFQGNSAPDKSGLPSDRFSAERTGGSVSTLTIQRTQQEDSAVYLCASSPGLGNQPQHFGDGTRLSIL.

This clone was counted a single time. The same CDR3 arises from other DNA sequences in this sample as well. The chain joins TRBV18 to TRBJ2-7, with 8 bases that match TRBD2. With V trimmed by 2 bases and J by 1 base, 4 bases remained unmatched. Germline CDR1 is KGHSH and CDR2 is LQKENI. The CDR3 covers 15 residues. The CDR3 loop is CASSPASGGSYEQYF. DNA for the CDR3: TGTGCCAGCTCACCAGCCAGCGGGGGTTCCTACGAGCAGTACTTC.

This clone was counted between two and nine times. The chain uses TRBV30 and TRBJ1-5; possible D gene TRBD1, 6 bases. The CDR3 length is 12 residues. Germline CDR1 GTSNPN, CDR2 SVGIG (reference sequence). The germline V and J ends were trimmed by 2 bases and 6 bases, with 8 bases remaining between them. CDR3: CAWSRGIQPQHF. DNA of the CDR3: TGTGCCTGGAGTAGGGGGATTCAGCCCCAGCATTTT.

CDR3 sequence reads: CASSLTGTGLRGYTF. CDR3 sequence (DNA): TGTGCCAGCAGCTTGACCGGGACAGGGCTTAGAGGCTACACCTTC. The V call is TRBV7-9, the J call TRBJ1-2, with TRBD1 identical over 9 bases. V lost 3 bases to trimming and J lost 8 bases; unmatched junction nucleotides: 10. Per germline, CDR1 SEHNR and CDR2 FQNEAQ (reference sequence). This CDR3 spans 15 amino acids.

The chain has TRBV28 and TRBJ1-2, with D perhaps TRBD1 (5 bases). CDR1 is MDHEN, CDR2 SYDVKM, per germline. This CDR3 comprises 15 residues. V was shortened by 6 bases and J by 0 bases, with 14 bases between the two germline ends. The CDR3, as DNA: TGTGCCAGCAGGATCCAGGGTCAAGCTAACTATGGCTACACCTTC. Its protein product is CASRIQGQANYGYTF.

As for this clone: The same CDR3 arises from other DNA sequences in this sample as well. The chain recombines TRBV6-6 with TRBJ1-2; TRBD1 agrees at 7 bases. The V segment lost 0 bases and the J segment 1 base; nucleotides outside the gene matches: 2. CDR1 and CDR2 from the germline V gene are MNHNY and SVGAGI (reference sequence). This CDR3 is built from 15 residues. The CDR3 nucleotides are TGTGCCAGCAGTTACTCTAACAGGGGTAACTATGGCTACACCTTC. This sequence encodes CASSYSNRGNYGYTF.